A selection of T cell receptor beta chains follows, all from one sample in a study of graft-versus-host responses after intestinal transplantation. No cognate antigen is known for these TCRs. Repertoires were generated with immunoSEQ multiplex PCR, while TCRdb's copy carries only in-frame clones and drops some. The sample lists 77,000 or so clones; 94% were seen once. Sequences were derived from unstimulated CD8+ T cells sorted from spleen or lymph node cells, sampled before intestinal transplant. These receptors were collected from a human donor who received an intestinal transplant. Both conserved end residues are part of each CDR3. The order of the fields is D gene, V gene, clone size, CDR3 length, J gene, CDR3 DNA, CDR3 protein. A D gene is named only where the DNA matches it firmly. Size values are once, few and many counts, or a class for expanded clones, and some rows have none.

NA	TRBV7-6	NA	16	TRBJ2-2	TGTGCCAGCAGCTTCGCGGACAGCATGAACACCGGGGAGCTGTTTTTT	CASSFADSMNTGELFF
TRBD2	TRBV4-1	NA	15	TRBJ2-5	TGCGCCAGCAGCCAACTAGCGGGAGGGGCAGAGACCCAGTACTTC	CASSQLAGGAETQYF
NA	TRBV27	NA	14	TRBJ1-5	TGTGCCAGCAGCCTCACAGGTTGGAATCAGCCCCAGCATTTT	CASSLTGWNQPQHF
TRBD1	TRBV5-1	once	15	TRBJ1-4	TGCGCCAGCAGCTTGGCCAGGGGGCGCGTCCCAAAACTGTTTTTT	CASSLARGRVPKLFF
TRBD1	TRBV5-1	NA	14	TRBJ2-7	TGCGCCAGCAGCTTGGAAGACAGGGGATACGAGCAGTACTTC	CASSLEDRGYEQYF
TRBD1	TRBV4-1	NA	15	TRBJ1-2	TGCGCCAGCAGCCAACTGACAGGGACTGTCTATGGCTACACCTTC	CASSQLTGTVYGYTF
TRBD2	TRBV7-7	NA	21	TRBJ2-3	TGTGCCAGCAGCTTAGTACCCCCCCTGGGGTTAGCGGGAGAAGGTACAGATACGCAGTATTTT	CASSLVPPLGLAGEGTDTQYF
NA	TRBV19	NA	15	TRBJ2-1	TGTGCCAGTAGCCCCCGGGGGCGGACCTACAATGAGCAGTTCTTC	CASSPRGRTYNEQFF
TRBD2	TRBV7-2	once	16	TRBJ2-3	TGTGCCAGCAGCTTAATGGCGGGAGGGAGCACAGATACGCAGTATTTT	CASSLMAGGSTDTQYF
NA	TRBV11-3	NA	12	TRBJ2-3	TGTGCCAGCAGCACAGAGGAGGATACGCAGTATTTT	CASSTEEDTQYF
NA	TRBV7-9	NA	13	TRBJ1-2	TGTGCCAGCAGCTTAGAGGGGCACTATGGCTACACCTTC	CASSLEGHYGYTF
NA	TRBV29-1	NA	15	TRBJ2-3	TGCAGCACAATACAGGGTCTGGGAATAACAGATACGCAGTATTTT	CSTIQGLGITDTQYF
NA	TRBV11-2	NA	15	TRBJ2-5	TGTGCCAGCAGCTTGTCGTTGTGGGATCAAGAGACCCAGTACTTC	CASSLSLWDQETQYF
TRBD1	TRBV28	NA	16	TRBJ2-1	TGTGCCAGCAGCTCAGGGGGCGAGGATCGGAAAAATGAGCAGTTCTTC	CASSSGGEDRKNEQFF
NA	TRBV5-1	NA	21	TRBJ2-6	TGCGCCAGCAGCCGGTCGGTATTTCGTACAGGGCGATACTCTGGGGCCAACGTCCTGACTTTC	CASSRSVFRTGRYSGANVLTF
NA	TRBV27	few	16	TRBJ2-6	TGTGCCAGCAGTTTATCGGGGGGAACTGGGGCCAACGTCCTGACTTTC	CASSLSGGTGANVLTF
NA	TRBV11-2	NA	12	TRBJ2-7	TGTGCCAGCAGCTTGGGGGCTGGGGAGCAGTACTTC	CASSLGAGEQYF
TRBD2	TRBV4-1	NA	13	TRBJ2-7	TGCGCCAGCAGCCAAGGGACTAGGGTGGAGCAGTACTTC	CASSQGTRVEQYF
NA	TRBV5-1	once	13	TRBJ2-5	TGCGCCAGCAGCTTCGGACACGAAGAGACCCAGTACTTC	CASSFGHEETQYF
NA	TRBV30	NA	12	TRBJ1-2	TGTGCCTGGGACAGGTTGAACTATGGCTACACCTTC	CAWDRLNYGYTF
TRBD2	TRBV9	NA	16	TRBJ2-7	TGTGCCAGCAGCTCCCGGACTAGCGGGAGTTTCGGCGAGCAGTACTTC	CASSSRTSGSFGEQYF
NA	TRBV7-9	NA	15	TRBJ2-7	TGTGCCAGCAGCCACGGAGGGACGTCAACCTACGAGCAGTACTTC	CASSHGGTSTYEQYF
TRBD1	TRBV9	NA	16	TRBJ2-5	TGTGCCAGCAGCCCCCGACAGGGTTCGGCTGTTGAGACCCAGTACTTC	CASSPRQGSAVETQYF
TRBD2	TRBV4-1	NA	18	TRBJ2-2	TGCGCCAGCAGCCAAGCCCCACTAGCGGGAGTGGGCACCGGGGAGCTGTTTTTT	CASSQAPLAGVGTGELFF
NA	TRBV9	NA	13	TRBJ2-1	TGTGCCAGCATGGGATTTAGTGGGGATGAGCAGTTCTTC	CASMGFSGDEQFF
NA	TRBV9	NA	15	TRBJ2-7	TGTGCCAGCAGCGTTGCGGAGGGCCTTAACTACGAGCAGTACTTC	CASSVAEGLNYEQYF
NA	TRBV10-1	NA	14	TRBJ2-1	TGCGCCAGCAGTGCGATGACTAGCTACAATGAGCAGTTCTTC	CASSAMTSYNEQFF
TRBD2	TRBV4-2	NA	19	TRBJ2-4	TGTGCCAGCAGCGGGCAACGGGTGACTAGCGCCGGAGTAAAGGGCATTCAGTACTTC	CASSGQRVTSAGVKGIQYF
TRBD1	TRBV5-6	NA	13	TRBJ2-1	TGTGCCAGCAGGTGGGGACAGTCCAATGAGCAGTTCTTC	CASRWGQSNEQFF
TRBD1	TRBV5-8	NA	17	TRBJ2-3	TGTGCCAGCAGCTTGGAACAGGGGTTCGCTAGCACAGATACGCAGTATTTT	CASSLEQGFASTDTQYF
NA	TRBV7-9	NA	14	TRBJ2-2	TGTGCCAGCAGGGGGACGGGGCCCACCGGGGAGCTGTTTTTT	CASRGTGPTGELFF
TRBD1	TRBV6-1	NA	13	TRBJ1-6	TGTGCCAGCAGGACAGGGGGAAGGTCACCCCTCCACTTT	CASRTGGRSPLHF
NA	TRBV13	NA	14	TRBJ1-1	TGTGCCAGCAGCTCCGGTGGGGGGAACACTGAAGCTTTCTTT	CASSSGGGNTEAFF
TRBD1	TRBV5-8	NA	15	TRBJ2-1	TGTGCCAGCAGCACCGGGACAGGGATCTACAATGAGCAGTTCTTC	CASSTGTGIYNEQFF
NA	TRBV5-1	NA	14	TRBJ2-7	TGCGCCAGCAGCTTGCAAGACGGCGCCTACGAGCAGTACTTC	CASSLQDGAYEQYF
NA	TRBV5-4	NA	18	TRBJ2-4	TGTGCCAGCAGCTTCTCCGGACGGATAAAGCTAGCCAAAAACATTCAGTACTTC	CASSFSGRIKLAKNIQYF
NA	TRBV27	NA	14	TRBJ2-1	TGTGCCAGCAGCCTCAGGCTCTCCTACAATGAGCAGTTCTTC	CASSLRLSYNEQFF